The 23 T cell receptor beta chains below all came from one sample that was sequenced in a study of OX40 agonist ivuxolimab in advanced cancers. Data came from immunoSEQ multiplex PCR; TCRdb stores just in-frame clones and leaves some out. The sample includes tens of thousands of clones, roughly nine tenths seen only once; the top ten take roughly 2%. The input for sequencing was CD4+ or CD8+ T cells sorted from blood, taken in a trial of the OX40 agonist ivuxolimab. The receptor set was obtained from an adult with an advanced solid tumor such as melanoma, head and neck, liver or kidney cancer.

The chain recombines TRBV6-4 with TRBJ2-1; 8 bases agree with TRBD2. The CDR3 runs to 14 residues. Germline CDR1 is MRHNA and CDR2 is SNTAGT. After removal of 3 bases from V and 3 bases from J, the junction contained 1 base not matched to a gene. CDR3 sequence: CASSETSDYNEQFF. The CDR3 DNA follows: TGTGCCAGCAGTGAGACTAGCGACTACAATGAGCAGTTCTTC.

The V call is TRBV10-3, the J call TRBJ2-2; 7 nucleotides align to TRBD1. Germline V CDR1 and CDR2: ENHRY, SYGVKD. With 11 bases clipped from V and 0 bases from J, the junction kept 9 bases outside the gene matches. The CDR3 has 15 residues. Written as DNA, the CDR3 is TGTGCCTCCAGACAGGGCTCAACGAACACCGGGGAGCTGTTTTTT. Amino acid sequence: CASRQGSTNTGELFF.

As DNA, the CDR3 is TGTGCCAGCGGAGGGACTGTCGCGAACACCGGGGAGCTGTTTTTT. This gives the protein CASGGTVANTGELFF. This rearrangement joins TRBV2 to TRBJ2-2, with a possible D match to TRBD2 (6 bases). The CDR3 runs 15 residues. Germline CDR1 SNHLY, CDR2 FYNNEI. V was trimmed by 8 bases and J by 0 bases, leaving 13 bases between them.

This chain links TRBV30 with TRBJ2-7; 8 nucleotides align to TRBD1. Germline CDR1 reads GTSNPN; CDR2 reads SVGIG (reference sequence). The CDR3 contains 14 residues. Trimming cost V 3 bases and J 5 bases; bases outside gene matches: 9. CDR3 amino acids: CAWSPGDRIHEQYF. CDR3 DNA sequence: TGTGCCTGGAGCCCCGGGGACAGGATCCACGAGCAGTACTTC.

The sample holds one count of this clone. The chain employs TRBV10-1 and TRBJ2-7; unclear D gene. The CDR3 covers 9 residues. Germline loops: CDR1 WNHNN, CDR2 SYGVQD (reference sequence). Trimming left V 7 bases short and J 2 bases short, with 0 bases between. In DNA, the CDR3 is TGCGCCAGCACCTACGAGCAGTACTTC. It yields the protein CASTYEQYF.

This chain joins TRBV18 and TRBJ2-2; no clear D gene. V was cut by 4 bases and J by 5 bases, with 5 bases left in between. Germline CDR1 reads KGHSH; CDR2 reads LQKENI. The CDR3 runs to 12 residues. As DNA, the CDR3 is TGTGCCAGCTCACGGCTAACCGGGGAGCTGTTTTTT. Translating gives CASSRLTGELFF.

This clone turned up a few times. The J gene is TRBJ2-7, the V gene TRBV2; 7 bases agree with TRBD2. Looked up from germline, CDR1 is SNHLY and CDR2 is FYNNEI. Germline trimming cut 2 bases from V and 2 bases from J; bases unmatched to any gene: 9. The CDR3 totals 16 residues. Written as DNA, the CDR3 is TGTGCCAGCAGTGAACCCGAGACTAGCCCTCCCTACGAGCAGTACTTC. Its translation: CASSEPETSPPYEQYF.

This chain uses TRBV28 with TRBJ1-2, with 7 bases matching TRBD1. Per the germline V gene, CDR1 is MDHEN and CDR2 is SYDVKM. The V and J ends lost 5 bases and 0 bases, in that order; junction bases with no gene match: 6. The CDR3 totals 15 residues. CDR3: CASSAGQAPNYGYTF. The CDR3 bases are TGTGCCAGCAGTGCTGGACAGGCACCTAACTATGGCTACACCTTC.

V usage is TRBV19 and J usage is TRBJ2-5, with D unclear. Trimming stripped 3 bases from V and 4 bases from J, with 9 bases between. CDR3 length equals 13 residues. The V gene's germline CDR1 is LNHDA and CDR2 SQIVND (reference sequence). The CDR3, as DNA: TGTGCCAGTAGTATCATCACCGGAGAGACCCAGTACTTC. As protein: CASSIITGETQYF.

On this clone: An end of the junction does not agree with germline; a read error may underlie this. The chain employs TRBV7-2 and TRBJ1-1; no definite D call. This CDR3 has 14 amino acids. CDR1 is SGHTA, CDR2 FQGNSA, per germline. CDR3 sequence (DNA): TGTGCCAGCAACTTAGATTATGCGACACGGGGAGCTTTCTTT. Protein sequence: CASNLDYATRGAFF. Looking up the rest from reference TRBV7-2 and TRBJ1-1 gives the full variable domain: GAGVSQSPSNKVTEKGKDVELRCDPISGHTALYWYRQSLGQGLEFLIYFQGNSAPDKSGLPSDRFSAERTGGSVSTLTIQRTQQEDSAVYLCASNLDYATRGAFFGQGTRLTVV.

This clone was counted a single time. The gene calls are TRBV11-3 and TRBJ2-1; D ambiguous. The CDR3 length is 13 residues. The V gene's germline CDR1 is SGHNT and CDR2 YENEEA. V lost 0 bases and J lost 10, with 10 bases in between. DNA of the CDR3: TGTGCCAGCAGCTTAGATGGGTTCGGGGAGCAGTTCTTC. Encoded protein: CASSLDGFGEQFF.

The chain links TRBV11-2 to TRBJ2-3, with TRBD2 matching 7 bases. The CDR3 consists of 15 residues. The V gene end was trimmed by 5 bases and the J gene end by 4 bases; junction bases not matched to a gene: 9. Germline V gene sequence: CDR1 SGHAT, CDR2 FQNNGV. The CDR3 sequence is CASSVTGTTPDTQYF. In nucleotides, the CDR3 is TGTGCCAGCAGCGTGACCGGGACTACGCCAGATACGCAGTATTTT.

This CDR3 reads CASSLRDRGTDTQYF. The CDR3 coding sequence is TGTGCCAGCAGCCTCCGGGACAGGGGCACAGATACGCAGTATTTT. The rearrangement links TRBV2 to TRBJ2-3, with TRBD1 identical over 9 bases. This CDR3 contains 15 residues. Trimming cost V 6 bases and J 1 base; bases outside gene matches: 5. Germline-derived CDR1 and CDR2 are SNHLY and FYNNEI.

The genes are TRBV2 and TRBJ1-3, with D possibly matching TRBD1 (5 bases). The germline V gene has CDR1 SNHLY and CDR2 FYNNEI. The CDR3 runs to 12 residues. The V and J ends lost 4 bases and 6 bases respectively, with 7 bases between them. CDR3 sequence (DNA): TGTGCCAGCAGTGGGGGGGTAAACACCATATATTTT. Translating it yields CASSGGVNTIYF.

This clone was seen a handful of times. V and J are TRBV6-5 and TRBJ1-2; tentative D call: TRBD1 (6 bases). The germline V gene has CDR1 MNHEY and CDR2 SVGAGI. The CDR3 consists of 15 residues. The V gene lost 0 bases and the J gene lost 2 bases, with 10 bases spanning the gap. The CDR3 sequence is CASSYSHQGNYGYTF. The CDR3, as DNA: TGTGCCAGCAGTTACTCCCACCAGGGGAACTATGGCTACACCTTC.

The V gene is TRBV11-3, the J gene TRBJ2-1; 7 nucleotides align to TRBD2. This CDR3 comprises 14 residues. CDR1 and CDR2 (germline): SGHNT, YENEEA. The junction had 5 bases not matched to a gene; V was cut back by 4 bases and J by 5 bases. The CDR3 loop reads CASSSWGGDNEQFF. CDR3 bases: TGTGCCAGCAGCTCCTGGGGGGGGGACAATGAGCAGTTCTTC.

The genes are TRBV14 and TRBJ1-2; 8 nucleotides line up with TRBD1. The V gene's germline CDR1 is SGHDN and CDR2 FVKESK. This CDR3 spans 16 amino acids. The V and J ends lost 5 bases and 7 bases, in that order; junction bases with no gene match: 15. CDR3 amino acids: CASSTAGQGARFGYTF. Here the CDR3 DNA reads TGTGCCAGCAGCACAGCGGGGCAGGGGGCGCGATTTGGCTACACCTTC.

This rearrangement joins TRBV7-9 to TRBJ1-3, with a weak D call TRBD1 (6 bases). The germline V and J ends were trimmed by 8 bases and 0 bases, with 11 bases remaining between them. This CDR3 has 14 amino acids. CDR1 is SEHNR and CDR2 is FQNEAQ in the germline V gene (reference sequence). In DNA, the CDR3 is TGTGCCAGCTATAAGGACAGCTCTGGAAACACCATATATTTT. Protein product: CASYKDSSGNTIYF.

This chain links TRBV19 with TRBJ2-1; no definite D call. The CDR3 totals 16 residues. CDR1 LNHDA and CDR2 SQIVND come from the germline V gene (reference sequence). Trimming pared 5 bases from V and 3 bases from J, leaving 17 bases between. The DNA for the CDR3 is TGTGCCAGTAGTCTGAACCCCGGGTTGATCTACAATGAGCAGTTCTTC. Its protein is CASSLNPGLIYNEQFF.

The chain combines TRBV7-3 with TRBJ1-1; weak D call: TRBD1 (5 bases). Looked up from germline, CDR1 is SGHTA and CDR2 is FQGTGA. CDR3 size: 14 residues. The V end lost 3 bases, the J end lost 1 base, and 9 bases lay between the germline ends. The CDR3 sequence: CASSFQGGNTEAFF. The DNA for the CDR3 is TGTGCCAGCAGCTTTCAGGGAGGGAACACTGAAGCTTTCTTT.

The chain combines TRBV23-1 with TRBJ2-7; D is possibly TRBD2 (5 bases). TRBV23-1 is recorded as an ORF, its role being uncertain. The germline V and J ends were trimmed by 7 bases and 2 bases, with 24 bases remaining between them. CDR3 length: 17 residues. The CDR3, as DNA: TGCGCCAGCACCGAGACCGCCCCGGGAAGAGGTACCTACGAGCAGTACTTC. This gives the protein CASTETAPGRGTYEQYF.

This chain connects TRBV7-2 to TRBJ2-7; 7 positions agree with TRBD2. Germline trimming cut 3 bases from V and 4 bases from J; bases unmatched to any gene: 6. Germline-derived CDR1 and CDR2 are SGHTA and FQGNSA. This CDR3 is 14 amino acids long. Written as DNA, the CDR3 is TGTGCCAGCAGCTTCCGACTAGCCTCGTACGAGCAGTACTTC. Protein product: CASSFRLASYEQYF.

The CDR3 is CASSLRGLEQYF. As DNA, the CDR3 is TGTGCCAGCAGCTTACGGGGTCTCGAGCAGTACTTC. The rearrangement joins TRBV7-2 to TRBJ2-7; TRBD2 might be the D (5 bases). The V and J ends lost 2 bases and 6 bases respectively, with 8 bases between them. The CDR3 extends over 12 amino acids. Germline V gene lookup returns CDR1 SGHTA and CDR2 FQGNSA.